Listed here is a single T cell receptor beta chain. The germline CDR1 and CDR2 sequences are DFQATT and SNEGSKA (reference sequence). V was pared by 5 bases and J by 0 bases, with 5 bases between. The CDR3 extends over 11 amino acids. This record belongs to a study of blood T cell repertoires in COVID-19. Clones were read by immunoSEQ multiplex PCR, and TCRdb kept only the in-frame ones, dropping some. Among about 270,000 clones, around 86% were seen once, and the ten largest hold around 3.2%. This chain links TRBV20-1 with TRBJ2-7; D gene unclear. The TCR comes from a woman in her sixties with active or convalescent COVID-19. Material for sequencing was peripheral blood. CDR3 region: CSAPVSYEQYF. The CDR3 region has the DNA TGCAGTGCTCCCGTCTCCTACGAGCAGTACTTC.